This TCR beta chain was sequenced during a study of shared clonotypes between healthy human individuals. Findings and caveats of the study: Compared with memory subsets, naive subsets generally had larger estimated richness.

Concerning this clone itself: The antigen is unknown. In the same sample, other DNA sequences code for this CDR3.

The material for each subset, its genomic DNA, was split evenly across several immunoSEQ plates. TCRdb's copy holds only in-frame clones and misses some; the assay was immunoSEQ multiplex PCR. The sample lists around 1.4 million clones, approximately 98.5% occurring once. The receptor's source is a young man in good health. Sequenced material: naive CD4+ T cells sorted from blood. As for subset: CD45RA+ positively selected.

CDR3 loop: CASSGQNQETQYF. DNA of the CDR3: TGTGCCAGCAGCGGACAAAACCAAGAGACCCAGTACTTC. The V call is TRBV9, the J call TRBJ2-5; D remains ambiguous. Trimming removed 3 bases at V and 0 bases at J, with 6 bases between. This CDR3 is 13 amino acids long. Germline CDR1 and CDR2: SGDLS and YYNGEE.